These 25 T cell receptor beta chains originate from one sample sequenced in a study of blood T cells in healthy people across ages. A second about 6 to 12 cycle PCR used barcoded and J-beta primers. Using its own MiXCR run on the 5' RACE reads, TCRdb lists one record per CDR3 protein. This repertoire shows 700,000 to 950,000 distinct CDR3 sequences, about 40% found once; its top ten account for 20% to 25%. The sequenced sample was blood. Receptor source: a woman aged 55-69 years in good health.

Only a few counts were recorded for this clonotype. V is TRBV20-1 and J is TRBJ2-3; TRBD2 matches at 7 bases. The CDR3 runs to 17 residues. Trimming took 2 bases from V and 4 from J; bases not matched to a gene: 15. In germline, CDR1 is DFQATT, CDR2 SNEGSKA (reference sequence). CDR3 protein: CSARMERGRELADTQYF. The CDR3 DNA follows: TGCAGTGCTAGAATGGAAAGAGGGCGGGAGTTGGCAGATACGCAGTATTTT.

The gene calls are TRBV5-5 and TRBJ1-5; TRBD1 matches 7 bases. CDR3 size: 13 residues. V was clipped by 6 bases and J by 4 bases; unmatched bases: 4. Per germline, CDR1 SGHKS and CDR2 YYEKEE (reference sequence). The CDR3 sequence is CASTTGVNQPQHF. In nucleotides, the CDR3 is TGTGCCAGCACCACAGGGGTAAATCAGCCCCAGCATTTT.

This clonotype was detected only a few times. The CDR3 nucleotides read TGTGCCAGCTCAAGGGACAGGGTTTCTCACAATGAGCAGTTCTTC. Its translation is CASSRDRVSHNEQFF. The chain has TRBV18 and TRBJ2-1; TRBD1 agrees at 9 bases. V was pared by 5 bases and J by 5 bases, with 7 bases of the junction left unmatched. Germline V gene data show CDR1 as KGHSH and CDR2 as LQKENI. The CDR3 is 15 residues long.

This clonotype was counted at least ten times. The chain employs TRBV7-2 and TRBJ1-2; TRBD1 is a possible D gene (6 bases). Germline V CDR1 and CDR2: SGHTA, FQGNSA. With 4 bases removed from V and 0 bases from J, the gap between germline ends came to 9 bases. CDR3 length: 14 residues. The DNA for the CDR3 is TGTGCCAGCAGCTCTGGGACAACTAACTATGGCTACACCTTC. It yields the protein CASSSGTTNYGYTF.

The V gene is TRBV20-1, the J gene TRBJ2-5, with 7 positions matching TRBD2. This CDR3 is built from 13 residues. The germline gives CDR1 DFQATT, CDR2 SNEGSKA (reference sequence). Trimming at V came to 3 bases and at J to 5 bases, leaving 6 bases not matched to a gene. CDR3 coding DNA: TGCAGTGCTAGGGTCGGGGGGAGGGAGACCCAGTACTTC. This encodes CSARVGGRETQYF.

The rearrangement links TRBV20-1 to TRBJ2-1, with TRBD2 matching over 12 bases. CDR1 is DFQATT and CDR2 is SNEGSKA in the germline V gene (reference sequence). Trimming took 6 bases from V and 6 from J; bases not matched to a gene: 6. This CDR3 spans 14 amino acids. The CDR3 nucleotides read TGCAGTGCCCAGCGGACTAGCGGGGCCAATGAGCAGTTCTTC. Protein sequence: CSAQRTSGANEQFF.

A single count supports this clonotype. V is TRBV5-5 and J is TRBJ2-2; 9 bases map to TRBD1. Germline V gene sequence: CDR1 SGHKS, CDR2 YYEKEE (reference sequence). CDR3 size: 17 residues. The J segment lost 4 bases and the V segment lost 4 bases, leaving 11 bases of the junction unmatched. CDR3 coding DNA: TGTGCCAGCAGCCCCGGGACAGGGCATGAGGGCACCGGGGAGCTGTTTTTT. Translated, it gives CASSPGTGHEGTGELFF.

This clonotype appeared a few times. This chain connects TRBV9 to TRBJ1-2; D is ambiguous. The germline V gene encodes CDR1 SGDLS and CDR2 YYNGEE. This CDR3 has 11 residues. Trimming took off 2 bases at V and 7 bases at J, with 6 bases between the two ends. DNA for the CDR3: TGTGCCAGCAGCGTCTTGGGTGGCTACACCTTC. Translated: CASSVLGGYTF. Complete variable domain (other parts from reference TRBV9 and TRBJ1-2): DSGVTQTPKHLITATGQRVTLRCSPRSGDLSVYWYQQSLDQGLQFLIQYYNGEERAKGNILERFSAQQFPDLHSELNLSSLELGDSALYFCASSVLGGYTFGSGTRLTVV.

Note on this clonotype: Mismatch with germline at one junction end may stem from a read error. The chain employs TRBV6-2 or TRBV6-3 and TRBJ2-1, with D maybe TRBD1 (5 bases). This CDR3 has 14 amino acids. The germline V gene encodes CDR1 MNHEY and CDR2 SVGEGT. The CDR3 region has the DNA TGTGCCGGCAGTACAGGACGGATTAACAATGAGCAGTTCTTC. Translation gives CAGSTGRINNEQFF.

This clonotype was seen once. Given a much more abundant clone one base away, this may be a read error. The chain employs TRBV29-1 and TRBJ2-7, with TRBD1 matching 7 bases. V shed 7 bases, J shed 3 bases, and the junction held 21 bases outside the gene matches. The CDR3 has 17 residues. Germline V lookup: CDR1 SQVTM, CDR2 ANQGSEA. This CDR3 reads CSASKDRSQTRGYEQYF. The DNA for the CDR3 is TGCAGCGCTTCCAAGGACAGGTCACAGACCAGAGGCTACGAGCAGTACTTC.

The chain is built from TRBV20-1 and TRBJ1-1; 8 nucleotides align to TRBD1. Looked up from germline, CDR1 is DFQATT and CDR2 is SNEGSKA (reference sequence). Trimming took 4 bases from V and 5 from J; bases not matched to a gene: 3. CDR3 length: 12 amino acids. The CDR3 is CSATGGRTEAFF. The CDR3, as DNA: TGCAGTGCTACAGGGGGCCGGACTGAAGCTTTCTTT.

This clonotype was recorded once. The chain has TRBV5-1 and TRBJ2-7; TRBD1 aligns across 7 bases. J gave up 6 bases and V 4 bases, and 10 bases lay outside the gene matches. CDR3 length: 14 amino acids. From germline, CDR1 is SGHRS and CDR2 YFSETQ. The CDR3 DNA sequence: TGCGCCAGCAGCCACGAGACAGGGAGAGGCGAGCAGTACTTC. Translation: CASSHETGRGEQYF.

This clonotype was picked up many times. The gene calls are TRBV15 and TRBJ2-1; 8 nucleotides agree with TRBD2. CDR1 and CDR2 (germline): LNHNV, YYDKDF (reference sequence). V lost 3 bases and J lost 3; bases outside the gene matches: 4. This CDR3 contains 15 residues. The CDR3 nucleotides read TGTGCCACCAGCAGCGGTAGCGGGGACTACAATGAGCAGTTCTTC. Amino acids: CATSSGSGDYNEQFF.

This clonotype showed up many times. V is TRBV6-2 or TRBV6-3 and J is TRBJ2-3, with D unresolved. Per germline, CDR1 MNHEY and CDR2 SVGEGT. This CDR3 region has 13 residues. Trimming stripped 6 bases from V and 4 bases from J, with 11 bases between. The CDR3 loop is CASREGDPDTQYF. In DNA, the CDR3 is TGTGCCAGCAGGGAAGGCGACCCAGATACGCAGTATTTT.

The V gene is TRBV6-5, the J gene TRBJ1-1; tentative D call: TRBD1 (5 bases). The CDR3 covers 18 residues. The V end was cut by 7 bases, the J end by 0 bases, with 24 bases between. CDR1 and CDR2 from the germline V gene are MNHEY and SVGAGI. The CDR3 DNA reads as TGTGCCAGCAAAGTTACATTGGCACATGGGGGTATGAACACTGAAGCTTTCTTT. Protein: CASKVTLAHGGMNTEAFF.

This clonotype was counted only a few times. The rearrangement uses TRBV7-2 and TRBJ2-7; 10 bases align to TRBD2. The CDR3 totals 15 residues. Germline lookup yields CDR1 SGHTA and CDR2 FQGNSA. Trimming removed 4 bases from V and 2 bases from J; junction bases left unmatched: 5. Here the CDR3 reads CASSSHSGRPYEQYF. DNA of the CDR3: TGTGCCAGCAGCTCACATAGCGGGAGGCCCTACGAGCAGTACTTC.

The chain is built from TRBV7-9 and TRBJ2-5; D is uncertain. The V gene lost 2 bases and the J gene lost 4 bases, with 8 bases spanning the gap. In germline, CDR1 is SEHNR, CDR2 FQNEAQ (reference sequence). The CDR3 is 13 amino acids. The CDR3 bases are TGTGCCAGCAGCTTAAGTGTCAGAGAGACCCAGTACTTC. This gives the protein CASSLSVRETQYF.

Written as DNA, the CDR3 is TGTGCCAGCAGCGGCCGAGAGCAGCCCCAGCATTTT. As protein: CASSGREQPQHF. The genes are TRBV25-1 and TRBJ1-5; no clear D gene. This CDR3 spans 12 amino acids. Germline V gene data show CDR1 as MGHDK and CDR2 as SYGVNS. Trimming removed 6 bases at V and 7 bases at J, with 10 bases between.

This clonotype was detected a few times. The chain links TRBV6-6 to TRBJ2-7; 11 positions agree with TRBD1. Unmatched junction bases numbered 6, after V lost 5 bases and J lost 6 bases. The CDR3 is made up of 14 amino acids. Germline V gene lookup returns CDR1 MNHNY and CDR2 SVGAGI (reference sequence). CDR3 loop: CASSIGQGAGEQYF. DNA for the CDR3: TGTGCCAGCAGTATCGGACAGGGGGCTGGCGAGCAGTACTTC.

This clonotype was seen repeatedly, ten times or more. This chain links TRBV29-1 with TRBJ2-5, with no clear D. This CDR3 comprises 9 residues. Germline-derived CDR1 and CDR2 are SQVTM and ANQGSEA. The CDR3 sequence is CSVGETQYF. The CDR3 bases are TGCAGTGTAGGAGAGACCCAGTACTTC.

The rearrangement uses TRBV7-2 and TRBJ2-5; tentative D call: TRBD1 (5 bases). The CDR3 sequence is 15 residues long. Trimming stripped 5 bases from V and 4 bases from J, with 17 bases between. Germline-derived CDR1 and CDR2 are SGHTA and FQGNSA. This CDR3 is CASSVTPAGLETQYF. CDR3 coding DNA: TGTGCCAGCAGCGTAACGCCCGCAGGGCTAGAGACCCAGTACTTC.

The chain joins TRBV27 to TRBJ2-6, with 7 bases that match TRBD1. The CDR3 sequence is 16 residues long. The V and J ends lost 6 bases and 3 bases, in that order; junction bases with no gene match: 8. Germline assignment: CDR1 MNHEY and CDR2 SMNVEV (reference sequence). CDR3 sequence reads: CASSDRALVGANVLTF. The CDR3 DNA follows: TGTGCCAGCAGCGACAGGGCATTGGTTGGGGCCAACGTCCTGACTTTC.

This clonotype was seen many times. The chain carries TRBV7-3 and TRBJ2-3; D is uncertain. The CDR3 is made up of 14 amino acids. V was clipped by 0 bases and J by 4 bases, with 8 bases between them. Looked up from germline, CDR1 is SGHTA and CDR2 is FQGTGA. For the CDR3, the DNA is TGTGCCAGCAGCTTAACCGGGTCCGCAGATACGCAGTATTTT. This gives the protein CASSLTGSADTQYF.

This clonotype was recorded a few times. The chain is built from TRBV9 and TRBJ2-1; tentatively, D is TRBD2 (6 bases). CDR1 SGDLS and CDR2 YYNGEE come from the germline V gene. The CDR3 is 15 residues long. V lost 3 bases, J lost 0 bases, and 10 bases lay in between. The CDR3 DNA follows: TGTGCCAGCAGCGCCTTCGGGGGCTCCTACAATGAGCAGTTCTTC. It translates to CASSAFGGSYNEQFF.

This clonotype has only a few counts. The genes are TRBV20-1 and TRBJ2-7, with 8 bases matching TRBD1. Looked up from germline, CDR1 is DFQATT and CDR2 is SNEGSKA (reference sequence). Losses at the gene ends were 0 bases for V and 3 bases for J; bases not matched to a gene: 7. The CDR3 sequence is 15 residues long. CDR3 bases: TGCAGTGCTAGAGATTCCGCAGGGGGCCTCTACGAGCAGTACTTC. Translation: CSARDSAGGLYEQYF.